This T cell receptor (beta chain) emerged from a study of spatial heterogeneity in lung cancer. Study-wide background: Alpha-chain sequences were consistently detected in smaller numbers than beta-chain sequences. Overall study results and limits: Higher tumor mutation counts went along with higher counts of expanded intratumoral alpha and beta TCRs.

Germline CDR1 MGHRA, CDR2 YSYEKL. V was shortened by 2 bases and J by 0 bases, with 16 bases between the two germline ends. CDR3 length: 17 residues. In TCRdb, the 5' RACE reads were re-called with MiXCR into one record per CDR3 protein. The table includes 100,000 or so distinct CDR3 sequences, 3.5% to 5% detected once. This clonotype was found many times. Its antigen is as yet unknown. Time point indicated: sample taken at primary tumor resection. The clonotype comes from a male donor with early-stage non-small cell lung cancer. The specimen was lung tumor tissue, collected at surgery. V gene TRBV4-1 combines with J gene TRBJ1-1, with D possibly matching TRBD1 (6 bases). The CDR3 loop reads CASSQNRVGLMNTEAFF. The CDR3 coding sequence is TGCGCCAGCAGCCAAAACAGGGTAGGCCTTATGAACACTGAAGCTTTCTTT.